A selection of T cell receptor beta chains follows, all from one sample in a study of OX40 agonist ivuxolimab in advanced cancers. Libraries were prepared by immunoSEQ multiplex PCR; TCRdb keeps only in-frame clonotypes and omits some of them. The sample carries tens of thousands of clones, 80% to 90% recorded once. Sequenced here: CD4+ or CD8+ T cells sorted from blood, sampled in a trial of the OX40 agonist ivuxolimab. The receptors here all came from an adult with an advanced solid tumor such as melanoma, head and neck, liver or kidney cancer. The CDR3 runs from the conserved cysteine through the conserved F or W. The order of the fields is J gene, clone size, D gene, V gene, CDR3 DNA, CDR3 protein. The D gene is left open where the match is weak. Clone size is shown for a subset of rows, as once, few, many or a class of expanded clone.

>TRBJ2-5|-|-|TRBV9
TGTGCCAGCAGTACTACGGGCCGTCAGTACTTC
CASSTTGRQYF
>TRBJ2-2|-|-|TRBV7-9
TGTGCCAGCAGCCCCCCTTGGGGGACGGAGCTGTTTTTT
CASSPPWGTELFF
>TRBJ1-2|once|-|TRBV28
TGTGCCAGCAGTCGGACAGATATCTATGGCTACACCTTC
CASSRTDIYGYTF
>TRBJ1-1|-|-|TRBV6-5
TGTGCCAGCAGTGAGGGAAACACTGAAGCTTTCTTT
CASSEGNTEAFF
>TRBJ2-7|once|-|TRBV19
TGTGCCAGTAGTATCTATTCGGGGGACAGAACCTACGAGCAGTACTTC
CASSIYSGDRTYEQYF
>TRBJ1-4|once|-|TRBV4-3
TGCGCCAGCAGCCAAGAGGACCGACAGGCGGCTAATGAAAAACTGTTTTTT
CASSQEDRQAANEKLFF
>TRBJ2-2|-|-|TRBV19
TGTGCCAGCCAAGGGACGGGCACCGGGGAGCTGTTTTTT
CASQGTGTGELFF
>TRBJ2-3|-|TRBD1|TRBV9
TGTGCCAGCAGCGAGGGGACAGGGCTATCAGATACGCAGTATTTT
CASSEGTGLSDTQYF
>TRBJ2-1|-|-|TRBV2
TGTGCCAGCAGTGACAGGGAAGAGCAGTTCTTC
CASSDREEQFF
>TRBJ2-2|-|-|TRBV7-8
TGTGCCAGCTGTGGGAGGGAGGGGGTCACCGGGGAGCTGTTTTTT
CASCGREGVTGELFF
>TRBJ1-2|-|TRBD1|TRBV9
TGTGCCAGCAGCGTAAAGTCCGGGGAGGGACAGTCCTTC
CASSVKSGEGQSF
>TRBJ1-3|few|TRBD1|TRBV19
TGTGCCAGTAGTACCCCGGCGGACAGGTCGGAAGGAAACACCATATATTTT
CASSTPADRSEGNTIYF
>TRBJ2-3|-|TRBD2|TRBV7-9
TGTGCCAGCAGCTTAGCTCTGGGAGGGAAAAGCACAGATACGCAGTATTTT
CASSLALGGKSTDTQYF
>TRBJ1-3|-|-|TRBV7-6
TGTGCCAGCAGCTTAGGTCTTGACTTTACGGAGTGGTCTGGAAACACCATATATTTT
CASSLGLDFTEWSGNTIYF
>TRBJ1-1|-|-|TRBV6-5
TGTGCCACCCGGACGGGGGAGGACACTGAAGCTTTCTTT
CATRTGEDTEAFF
>TRBJ2-7|-|-|TRBV2
TGTGCCAGCAGAGGTGGGCTCTACGAGCAGTACTTC
CASRGGLYEQYF
>TRBJ1-2|-|-|TRBV7-9
TGTGCCAGCAGCGCTCGCGATAACCCGCACTATGGCTACACCTTC
CASSARDNPHYGYTF
>TRBJ1-5|few|TRBD1|TRBV4-1
TGCGCCAGCAGCCCGGACAGGGTGGATCAGCCCCAGCATTTT
CASSPDRVDQPQHF
>TRBJ1-4|-|-|TRBV28
TGTGCCAGCAGTTCCACCCCCGACACCCCACACGAAAAACTGTTTTTT
CASSSTPDTPHEKLFF
>TRBJ2-3|-|-|TRBV5-8
TGTGCCAGCAGCGCGGCTGGAGGTAGCACAGATACGCAGTATTTT
CASSAAGGSTDTQYF